Shown below are 26 T cell receptor beta chains from a single sample sequenced in a study of T cell repertoires in cytomegalovirus infection (dated by TCRdb to about 2019). Sequencing was carried out with an Illumina HiSeq 1500. TCRdb reprocessed the public reads (quality trimming at Q25 with fastp, clone calling with MiXCR) and kept in-frame beta chains. CDR3 protein sequences are deduplicated, and each keeps its most common genes and DNA. This sample is represented by about 220,000 distinct CDR3 sequences; 38% of them were singletons. The ten largest make up 59% of the sample. Interpreted using the paper, the treatment or condition label stands for: in vitro stimulation with specific CMV peptide epitopes to enrich CMV-specific T cells. The antigens these receptors bind are not known. The sample was CD8+ T cells from cultured PBMCs, taken from culture after CMV antigen stimulation. These receptors all stem from a human donor in good health (CMV status not recorded). Some clones in this sample may be carry-over from other donors' samples.

This clonotype came up many times. The chain joins TRBV19 to TRBJ2-7; D might be TRBD1 (5 bases). Trimming cost V 3 bases and J 5 bases, with 14 bases left between them. In germline, CDR1 is LNHDA, CDR2 SQIVND (reference sequence). The CDR3 contains 14 residues. For the CDR3, the DNA is TGTGCCAGTAGTATCCAGGGTCGTTCCAACGAGCAGTACTTC. This codes for CASSIQGRSNEQYF. Full variable domain (rest looked up from reference TRBV19 and TRBJ2-7): DGGITQSPKYLFRKEGQNVTLSCEQNLNHDAMYWYRQDPGQGLRLIYYSQIVNDFQKGDIAEGYSVSREKKESFPLTVTSAQKNPTAFYLCASSIQGRSNEQYFGPGTRLTVT.

This clonotype was counted only a few times. The chain is built from TRBV5-1 and TRBJ1-2; 9 bases match TRBD1. The length of the CDR3 is 15 residues. Germline CDR1 is SGHRS and CDR2 is YFSETQ. After removal of 1 base from V and 4 bases from J, the junction contained 5 bases not matched to a gene. CDR3 DNA sequence: TGCGCCAGCAGCTTGTCCACAGGGGGCTTCTATGGCTACACCTTC. This gives the protein CASSLSTGGFYGYTF. Looking up the rest from reference TRBV5-1 and TRBJ1-2 gives the full variable domain: KAGVTQTPRYLIKTRGQQVTLSCSPISGHRSVSWYQQTPGQGLQFLFEYFSETQRNKGNFPGRFSGRQFSNSRSEMNVSTLELGDSALYLCASSLSTGGFYGYTFGSGTRLTVV.

Worth noting for this clonotype: At one boundary the junction diverges from the germline segment, which might be a read error. The chain is built from TRBV6-8 and TRBJ1-5; D is perhaps TRBD1 (5 bases). The germline V gene has CDR1 MNHGY and CDR2 SAAAGT. The CDR3 has 15 amino acids. This CDR3 reads CASSVPGRSNQPRHF. CDR3 nucleotide sequence: TGTGCCAGCAGTGTACCAGGGAGGAGCAATCAGCCCCGGCATTTT.

This clonotype was observed at least ten times. The V call is TRBV7-8, the J call TRBJ1-1; no clear D gene. From germline, CDR1 is SGHVS and CDR2 FQNEAQ. V lost 1 base and J lost 5, with 8 bases in between. CDR3 length: 13 residues. In DNA form, the CDR3 reads TGTGCCAGCAGCTTAGAGGTGGGGACTGAAGCTTTCTTT. This encodes CASSLEVGTEAFF.

This rearrangement joins TRBV10-1 to TRBJ2-1; D perhaps matches TRBD2 (5 bases). Trimming pared 3 bases from V and 8 bases from J, leaving 17 bases between. The V gene's germline CDR1 is WNHNN and CDR2 SYGVQD (reference sequence). This CDR3 region has 15 residues. For the CDR3, the DNA is TGCGCCAGCAGTGATAACGGGGAAGGTGTCGATGAGCAGTTCTTC. It codes for CASSDNGEGVDEQFF.

A remark on this clonotype: At one end, the junction sequence differs from germline, possibly due to a read error. V usage is TRBV28 and J usage is TRBJ2-7, with TRBD1 matching over 10 bases. CDR3 length equals 16 residues. CDR1 and CDR2 (germline): MDHEN, SYDVKM. The CDR3 here is CATRDRGAVLSYEKYF. The CDR3 DNA sequence: TGTGCAACACGGGACAGGGGTGCAGTATTGTCCTACGAGAAGTACTTC. The full variable domain, rest sourced from reference TRBV28 and TRBJ2-7, is DVKVTQSSRYLVKRTGEKVFLECVQDMDHENMFWYRQDPGLGLRLIYFSYDVKMKEKGDIPEGYSVSREKKERFSLILESASTNQTSMYLCATRDRGAVLSYEKYFGPGTRLTVT.

This clonotype has ten or more counts. One end of the junction fails to match germline, which may point to a read error. The chain joins TRBV7-9 to TRBJ2-1, with D unresolved. In germline, CDR1 is SEHNR, CDR2 FQNEAQ (reference sequence). CDR3 length: 16 amino acids. CDR3 amino acids: CASSLLGISKYNEQFF. CDR3 bases: TGTGCAAGCAGCTTGTTGGGAATATCCAAATACAATGAGCAGTTCTTC.

The V call is TRBV4-1, the J call TRBJ2-4; the D gene could be TRBD1 or TRBD2 (5 bases each). The CDR3 loop spans 16 amino acids. In germline, CDR1 is MGHRA, CDR2 YSYEKL. V lost 0 bases, J lost 1 base, and 10 bases lay in between. CDR3 nucleotide sequence: TGCGCCAGCAGCCAAGAGGTCAGGGAGGCCAAAAACATTCAGTACTTC. Its translation is CASSQEVREAKNIQYF.

The chain uses TRBV6-1 and TRBJ1-1; TRBD1 matches 7 bases. J was trimmed by 0 bases and V by 5 bases; bases with no gene match: 6. Germline lookup yields CDR1 MNHNS and CDR2 SASEGT. This CDR3 contains 15 residues. CDR3: CASSYAQGMNTEAFF. The CDR3 nucleotides are TGTGCCAGCAGTTACGCACAGGGGATGAACACTGAAGCTTTCTTT.

On this clonotype itself: One end of the junction is discordant with germline, which a read error may explain. The chain carries TRBV29-1 and TRBJ2-3, with D tentatively TRBD1 (6 bases). CDR1 is SQVTM, CDR2 ANQGSEA, per germline. The CDR3 sequence is 15 residues long. CDR3 coding DNA: TGCAGCGTTTCCACGGACGGCGGACGGACAGATGCGCAGTATTTT. Protein: CSVSTDGGRTDAQYF.

This clonotype came up once. The J gene is TRBJ1-2, the V gene TRBV5-1; D remains unclear. V lost 1 base to trimming and J lost 5 bases, with 12 bases between them. Per the germline V gene, CDR1 is SGHRS and CDR2 is YFSETQ. The CDR3 covers 14 residues. Here the CDR3 reads CASSLNEQKYGYTF. The CDR3 DNA follows: TGCGCCAGCAGCTTGAATGAACAGAAATATGGCTACACCTTC.

The chain couples TRBV12-3 or TRBV12-4 to TRBJ2-7, with 10 bases identical to TRBD2. The CDR3 totals 17 residues. V lost 3 bases to trimming and J lost 3 bases; unmatched junction nucleotides: 11. The CDR3 DNA sequence: TGTGCCAGCAGTTTTTTGGCCCTAGCGGGAGTAAACTACGAGCAGTACTTC. Amino acids: CASSFLALAGVNYEQYF.

The chain is built from TRBV29-1 and TRBJ2-2; 8 nucleotides align to TRBD1. V trimming: 3 bases; J trimming: 1 base; junction bases outside the gene matches: 1. This CDR3 is 14 amino acids long. CDR1 is SQVTM, CDR2 ANQGSEA, per germline. CDR3 amino acids: CSVEDRVNTGELFF. The DNA for the CDR3 is TGCAGCGTTGAGGACAGGGTGAACACCGGGGAGCTGTTTTTT.

The V and J genes are TRBV30 and TRBJ2-3; D gene uncertain. The CDR3 is 15 amino acids. Deletions cut 1 base from V and 0 bases from J, with 11 bases between. From germline, CDR1 is GTSNPN and CDR2 SVGIG (reference sequence). The CDR3 DNA reads as TGTGCCTGGAGTGGAACAGTCTGGAGCACAGATACGCAGTATTTT. Translation: CAWSGTVWSTDTQYF.

This clonotype has only a few counts. The CDR3 coding sequence is TGTGCCAGCAGTCCCTACTCTGGAAACACCATATATTTT. Translating gives CASSPYSGNTIYF. The chain recombines TRBV7-9 with TRBJ1-3; D not resolved. Trimming left V 6 bases short and J 0 bases short, with 6 bases between. The CDR3 runs to 13 residues. CDR1 is SEHNR and CDR2 is FQNEAQ in the germline V gene (reference sequence).

The rearrangement joins TRBV12-3 or TRBV12-4 to TRBJ2-3; TRBD1 matches at 8 bases. Trimming removed 6 bases from V and 2 bases from J; junction bases left unmatched: 13. The CDR3 totals 17 residues. CDR3 DNA: TGTGCCAGCAGCAATTCTATAGACAGGGGATTCACAGATACGCAGTATTTT. Protein product: CASSNSIDRGFTDTQYF.

The V and J genes are TRBV27 and TRBJ2-2; a weak D match, TRBD1 (6 bases). Germline CDR1 and CDR2: MNHEY and SMNVEV (reference sequence). The CDR3 sequence is 16 residues long. Between the trimmed V and J ends, which lost 6 bases and 1 base, there was a span of 15 bases. The CDR3 sequence is CASSPRGSRNTGELFF. In DNA, the CDR3 is TGTGCCAGCAGCCCCAGGGGCTCTAGGAACACCGGGGAGCTGTTTTTT.

The chain links TRBV29-1 to TRBJ2-7; 8 positions agree with TRBD2. Trimming took 5 bases from V and 3 from J; bases not matched to a gene: 6. The CDR3 is 13 residues long. Germline V gene data show CDR1 as SQVTM and CDR2 as ANQGSEA. The CDR3 nucleotides read TGCAGCGTTCTAAGCGGGAGCTTCTACGAGCAGTACTTC. Its translation is CSVLSGSFYEQYF.

This clonotype was observed a few times. V and J are TRBV27 and TRBJ2-3; the D is unclear. CDR1 is MNHEY, CDR2 SMNVEV, per germline (reference sequence). V was shortened by 3 bases and J by 0 bases, with 19 bases between the two germline ends. The CDR3 runs 18 residues. This CDR3 is CASSFFPAYSSSTDTQYF. As DNA, the CDR3 is TGTGCCAGCAGTTTTTTCCCTGCCTACTCCTCTAGCACAGATACGCAGTATTTT.

The rearrangement links TRBV27 to TRBJ1-1; the D is unclear. Germline V gives CDR1 MNHEY, CDR2 SMNVEV (reference sequence). The CDR3 spans 15 residues. Trimming pared 4 bases from V and 3 bases from J, leaving 15 bases between. CDR3 in amino acids: CASSSPGGIDTEAFF. DNA of the CDR3: TGTGCCAGCAGTTCCCCGGGAGGGATCGACACTGAAGCTTTCTTT.

The rearrangement uses TRBV4-2 and TRBJ2-5; either TRBD1 or TRBD2 may fit D (5 bases each). Trimming took off 0 bases at V and 5 bases at J, with 19 bases between the two ends. Germline assignment: CDR1 LGHNA and CDR2 YNFKEQ. This CDR3 spans 17 amino acids. This CDR3 is CASSQDGTGLGGETQYF. The CDR3 DNA follows: TGTGCCAGCAGCCAAGATGGGACCGGGCTTGGCGGGGAGACCCAGTACTTC.

V gene TRBV12-3 or TRBV12-4 combines with J gene TRBJ1-2; D is unclear. V was trimmed by 1 base and J by 8 bases, leaving 8 bases between them. The CDR3 is 12 amino acids. The CDR3 protein is CASSLGSYGYTF. CDR3 in DNA: TGTGCCAGCAGTTTAGGCAGTTACGGCTACACCTTC.

V is TRBV27 and J is TRBJ2-7; D tentatively fits TRBD1 or TRBD2 (5 bases each). Between the trimmed V and J ends, which lost 6 bases and 7 bases, there was a span of 19 bases. The CDR3 is 14 residues long. Germline V lookup: CDR1 MNHEY, CDR2 SMNVEV (reference sequence). The CDR3 spells CASRDGTAWREQYF. DNA for the CDR3: TGTGCCAGCAGGGACGGGACCGCTTGGAGGGAGCAGTACTTC.

This chain connects TRBV19 to TRBJ1-5; TRBD1 aligns across 7 bases. Germline assignment: CDR1 LNHDA and CDR2 SQIVND (reference sequence). V was clipped by 4 bases and J by 6 bases; unmatched bases: 6. CDR3 length: 14 residues. CDR3 coding DNA: TGTGCCAGTAGTACCGGCAGGGGGTTTCAGCCCCAGCATTTT. This translates into CASSTGRGFQPQHF.

This clonotype was detected only once. The chain is built from TRBV20-1 and TRBJ1-1, with D perhaps matching TRBD1 (5 bases). This CDR3 region has 12 residues. Germline values: CDR1 DFQATT, CDR2 SNEGSKA (reference sequence). Trimming took off 4 bases at V and 1 base at J, with 7 bases between the two ends. CDR3 in DNA: TGCAGTGCTACAACAGGGAACACTGAAGCTTTCTTT. Protein: CSATTGNTEAFF.

In its sample, this clonotype was seen a few times. The chain employs TRBV5-5 and TRBJ1-6; 8 bases align to TRBD1. Germline V gene lookup returns CDR1 SGHKS and CDR2 YYEKEE (reference sequence). There are 15 residues in the CDR3. With V trimmed by 0 bases and J by 6 bases, 2 bases remained unmatched. DNA for the CDR3: TGTGCCAGCAGCTTGGGCGGACAGGGTAATTCACCCCTCCACTTT. It encodes CASSLGGQGNSPLHF. The whole variable domain, remainder taken from reference TRBV5-5 and TRBJ1-6, is DAGVTQSPTHLIKTRGQQVTLRCSPISGHKSVSWYQQVLGQGPQFIFQYYEKEERGRGNFPDRFSARQFPNYSSELNVNALLLGDSALYLCASSLGGQGNSPLHFGNGTRLTVT.